These T cell receptor beta chains were read from a single sample in a study of T cell repertoires in cytomegalovirus infection. The antigens these receptors bind are not known. In TCRdb, the reads were re-called with MiXCR into one record per CDR3 protein. Here the sample spans a few hundred thousand distinct CDR3 sequences, 20% to 25% being singletons. This sample comprised cultured PBMCs, obtained from culture after CMV antigen stimulation. The receptors were sampled from a human donor in good health (CMV status not recorded). Some clones in this sample may be carry-over from other donors' samples. Both conserved end residues are part of each CDR3. A D gene is named only where the DNA matches it firmly. Expanded clones get a size class; other rows say once, few or many, or leave the size out.

>many|TRBV14|TRBJ1-1|NA
CASSHWGWGENTEAFF
TGTGCCAGCAGCCACTGGGGATGGGGGGAGAACACTGAAGCTTTCTTT
>few|TRBV9|TRBJ2-5|TRBD2
CASSAGSLAGLGETQYF
TGTGCCAGCAGCGCCGGATCACTAGCGGGGCTGGGGGAGACCCAGTACTTC
>few|TRBV7-8|TRBJ1-1|TRBD1
CASSPERTGALFRGNTEAFF
TGTGCCAGCAGCCCAGAGCGGACAGGGGCCTTGTTTCGGGGGAACACTGAAGCTTTCTTT
>NA|TRBV7-2|TRBJ2-2|NA
CASSLRTSRVASFPRELFF
TGTGCCAGCAGCTTAAGGACTTCTAGGGTGGCTAGTTTCCCCAGGGAGCTGTTTTTT
>many|TRBV19|TRBJ1-2|TRBD1
CASSSESTGDYGYTF
TGTGCCAGTAGTTCCGAAAGCACAGGGGACTATGGCTACACCTTC
>NA|TRBV7-9|TRBJ1-1|NA
CASSLMDGNTEAFF
TGTGCCAGCAGCCTTATGGACGGGAACACTGAAGCTTTCTTT
>NA|TRBV12-3/TRBV12-4|TRBJ2-5|NA
CASSFSGIQETQYF
TGTGCCAGCAGTTTTTCGGGGATCCAAGAGACCCAGTACTTC
>few|TRBV20-1|TRBJ1-6|NA
CSARADGGDSPLHF
TGCAGTGCTAGGGCCGATGGTGGCGATTCACCCCTCCACTTT
>NA|TRBV7-3|TRBJ1-3|NA
CASSRQEVRSGNTIYF
TGTGCCAGCAGCCGACAGGAGGTCCGCTCTGGAAACACCATATATTTT
>NA|TRBV7-6|TRBJ2-6|NA
CASSLVLGAGANVLTF
TGTGCCAGCAGCTTAGTATTAGGAGCTGGGGCCAACGTCCTGACTTTC
>many|TRBV7-2|TRBJ1-6|NA
CASSRNGVGGSPLHF
TGTGCCAGCAGCCGTAACGGGGTAGGGGGTTCACCCCTCCACTTT
>few|TRBV10-3|TRBJ2-2|TRBD1
CAIRGTGTNTGELFF
TGTGCCATCAGGGGGACAGGCACGAACACCGGGGAGCTGTTTTTT
>many|TRBV7-2|TRBJ2-2|NA
CASNLQGGSGELFF
TGTGCCAGCAACTTACAGGGTGGTTCCGGGGAGCTGTTTTTT
>many|TRBV7-2|TRBJ2-1|NA
CASSFQDLRGEQFF
TGTGCCAGCAGCTTTCAGGACTTACGAGGGGAGCAGTTCTTC
>NA|TRBV28|TRBJ1-2|NA
CASSLALSGSYGYTF
TGTGCCAGCAGTTTAGCCCTCTCGGGGAGCTATGGCTACACCTTC
>few|TRBV7-8|TRBJ1-1|TRBD1
CASTIDRVAEAFF
TGTGCCAGCACCATCGACAGGGTCGCTGAAGCTTTCTTT
>NA|TRBV11-2|TRBJ1-1|NA
CASSWGVSTEAFF
TGTGCCAGCAGCTGGGGGGTGAGCACTGAAGCTTTCTTT
>NA|TRBV7-2|TRBJ1-1|NA
CASGGVMNTEAFF
TGTGCCAGCGGAGGGGTCATGAACACTGAAGCTTTCTTT
>NA|TRBV6-2/TRBV6-3|TRBJ2-1|TRBD2
CASSYRLAGGPREQFF
TGTGCCAGCAGTTACCGTCTAGCGGGAGGGCCCCGTGAGCAGTTCTTC
>NA|TRBV20-1|TRBJ2-5|NA
CSAFPSGQETQYF
TGCAGTGCTTTCCCCAGCGGACAAGAGACCCAGTACTTC
>NA|TRBV6-5|TRBJ2-5|NA
CASSYSGKRLGETQYF
TGTGCCAGCAGTTACTCGGGGAAGCGCTTAGGAGAGACCCAGTACTTC
>NA|TRBV6-2/TRBV6-3|TRBJ2-2|NA
CASSYPEDATDSNTGELFF
TGTGCCAGCAGTTACCCTGAGGACGCCACAGACTCGAACACCGGGGAGCTGTTTTTT
>NA|TRBV10-3|TRBJ2-3|TRBD1
CAARDREDTQYF
TGTGCCGCGCGGGACAGGGAAGATACGCAGTATTTT
>few|TRBV7-4|TRBJ1-5|TRBD1
CASSTDRVLNQPQHF
TGTGCCAGCAGCACGGACAGGGTGCTCAATCAGCCCCAGCATTTT
>many|TRBV7-8|TRBJ1-2|NA
CASSLVRAGYGYTF
TGTGCCAGCAGCTTAGTCAGAGCAGGCTATGGCTACACCTTC
>NA|TRBV6-1|TRBJ1-2|NA
CASRSGTSGAYTF
TGTGCCAGCAGGTCTGGGACTTCGGGGGCTTACACCTTC
>NA|TRBV30|TRBJ1-6|TRBD1
CAWSTTGGFYRSPLHF
TGTGCCTGGAGTACAACAGGGGGCTTCTACCGTTCACCCCTCCACTTT
>few|TRBV7-8|TRBJ2-3|NA
CASTPGVNSDTQYF
TGTGCCAGCACGCCGGGGGTTAACTCAGATACGCAGTATTTT
>few|TRBV19|TRBJ2-7|NA
CASSLSPQGNYEQYF
TGTGCCAGTAGTCTGTCACCCCAGGGGAACTACGAGCAGTACTTC
>NA|TRBV14|TRBJ2-3|TRBD2
CASSQILAGGRDTQYF
TGTGCCAGCAGCCAAATTCTAGCGGGAGGCAGAGATACGCAGTATTTT
>few|TRBV29-1|TRBJ2-4|NA
CSVAPLAKNIQYF
TGCAGCGTTGCTCCCCTAGCCAAAAACATTCAGTACTTC
>few|TRBV6-1|TRBJ2-3|TRBD2
CAREGLAEFTDTQYF
TGTGCCCGAGAAGGACTAGCGGAGTTCACAGATACGCAGTATTTT
>few|TRBV18|TRBJ1-1|NA
CASSPPSRDTEAFF
TGTGCCAGCTCACCACCGAGTCGGGATACTGAAGCTTTCTTT
>many|TRBV7-2|TRBJ1-2|NA
CASSLDSWEDADYGYTF
TGTGCCAGCAGCTTAGATTCGTGGGAGGATGCTGACTATGGCTACACCTTC
>NA|TRBV9|TRBJ2-1|NA
CASSEGAGAFHEQFF
TGTGCCAGCAGCGAGGGGGCGGGAGCATTTCATGAGCAGTTCTTC
>NA|TRBV2|TRBJ1-6|TRBD1
CASSEWTGRKNSPLHF
TGTGCCAGCAGTGAATGGACAGGGAGAAAGAATTCACCCCTCCACTTT
>NA|TRBV10-3|TRBJ2-1|NA
CAISESREDEQFF
TGTGCCATCAGTGAGTCACGGGAAGATGAGCAGTTCTTC
>NA|TRBV6-1|TRBJ2-3|NA
CASSEAIWADTQYF
TGTGCCAGCAGTGAAGCGATCTGGGCAGATACGCAGTATTTT
>NA|TRBV9|TRBJ2-1|NA
CASSGSRSNEQFF
TGTGCCAGCAGCGGGTCCCGGAGCAATGAGCAGTTCTTC
>NA|TRBV20-1|TRBJ2-7|TRBD2
CSASGLAGIYEQYF
TGCAGCGCCTCGGGACTAGCGGGTATCTACGAGCAGTACTTC
>NA|TRBV6-8|TRBJ2-3|NA
CASSYVTSPQGTDTQYF
TGTGCCAGCAGTTATGTAACTAGTCCGCAAGGCACAGATACGCAGTATTTT
>few|TRBV29-1|TRBJ1-2|NA
CSVVKQGLYGYTF
TGCAGCGTCGTAAAACAGGGCCTCTATGGCTACACCTTC
>NA|TRBV6-5|TRBJ2-5|TRBD2
CASSYLAGGETQYF
TGTGCCAGCAGTTATCTAGCGGGAGGAGAGACCCAGTACTTC
>NA|TRBV27|TRBJ2-2|TRBD1
CASSRLQGTGELFF
TGTGCCAGCAGTCGCCTACAGGGGACCGGGGAGCTGTTTTTT
>NA|TRBV7-9|TRBJ2-1|NA
CASRPRGENEQFF
TGTGCCAGCAGACCGAGGGGGGAGAATGAGCAGTTCTTC
>few|TRBV27|TRBJ2-3|TRBD2
CASSARLAAISTDTQYF
TGTGCCAGCAGCGCCAGACTAGCGGCAATTAGCACAGATACGCAGTATTTT
>NA|TRBV10-2|TRBJ1-4|TRBD1
CASSDHMWTGVEEKLFF
TGCGCCAGCAGTGACCATATGTGGACAGGGGTAGAAGAAAAACTGTTTTTT
>many|TRBV7-2|TRBJ1-1|NA
CASSLFQGPTEAFF
TGTGCCAGCAGCTTATTCCAGGGGCCGACTGAAGCTTTCTTT
>many|TRBV12-3/TRBV12-4|TRBJ2-7|NA
CASSSGVPPEQYF
TGTGCCAGCAGTTCCGGGGTACCCCCCGAGCAGTACTTC
>NA|TRBV12-3/TRBV12-4|TRBJ1-2|NA
CASSFRAGGYTF
TGTGCCAGCAGTTTCAGGGCTGGAGGCTACACCTTC
>NA|TRBV4-1|TRBJ2-1|NA
CASRSMGANEQFF
TGCGCCAGCCGATCCATGGGTGCCAATGAGCAGTTCTTC